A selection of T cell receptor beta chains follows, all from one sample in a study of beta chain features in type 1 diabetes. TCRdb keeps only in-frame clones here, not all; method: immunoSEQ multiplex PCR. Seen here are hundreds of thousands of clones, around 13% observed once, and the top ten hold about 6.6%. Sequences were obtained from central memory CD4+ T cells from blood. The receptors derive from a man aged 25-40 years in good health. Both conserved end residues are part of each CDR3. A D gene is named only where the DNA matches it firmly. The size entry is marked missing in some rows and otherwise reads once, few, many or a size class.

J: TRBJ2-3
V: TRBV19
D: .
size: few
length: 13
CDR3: CASRSTSTDTQYF
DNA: TGTGCCAGTAGAAGCACCAGCACAGATACGCAGTATTTT

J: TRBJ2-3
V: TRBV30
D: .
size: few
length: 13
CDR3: CAWSVSGTDTQYF
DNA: TGTGCCTGGAGTGTGTCTGGAACGGATACGCAGTATTTT

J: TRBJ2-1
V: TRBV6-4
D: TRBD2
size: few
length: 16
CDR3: CASSPELAGGNNEQFF
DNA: TGTGCCAGCAGTCCCGAACTAGCGGGGGGGAACAATGAGCAGTTCTTC

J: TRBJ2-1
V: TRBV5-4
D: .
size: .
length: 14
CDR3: CASSQETSSDEQFF
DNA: TGTGCCAGCAGCCAGGAGACTAGTAGCGATGAGCAGTTCTTC

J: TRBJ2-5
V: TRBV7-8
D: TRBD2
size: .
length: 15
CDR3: CASSLDGGFRETQYF
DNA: TGTGCCAGCAGCTTAGACGGGGGGTTTCGAGAGACCCAGTACTTC

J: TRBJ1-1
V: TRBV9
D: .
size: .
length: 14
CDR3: CASSPPTLGTEAFF
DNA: TGTGCCAGCAGCCCACCGACACTGGGCACTGAAGCTTTCTTT

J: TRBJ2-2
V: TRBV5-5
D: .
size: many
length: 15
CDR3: CASSSGPENTGELFF
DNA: TGTGCCAGCAGCTCTGGACCGGAGAACACCGGGGAGCTGTTTTTT

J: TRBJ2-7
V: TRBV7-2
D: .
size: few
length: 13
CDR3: CASSLVGNYEQYF
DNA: TGTGCCAGCAGCTTAGTCGGCAATTACGAGCAGTACTTC

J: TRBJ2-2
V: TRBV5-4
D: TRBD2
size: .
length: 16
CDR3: CASSLGLAETTGELFF
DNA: TGTGCCAGCAGCTTGGGACTAGCGGAAACTACCGGGGAGCTGTTTTTT

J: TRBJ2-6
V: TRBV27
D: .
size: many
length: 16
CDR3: CASSFLRQTGANVLTF
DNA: TGTGCCAGCAGTTTCCTGAGACAAACTGGGGCCAACGTCCTGACTTTC

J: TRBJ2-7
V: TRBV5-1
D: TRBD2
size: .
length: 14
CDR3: CASSLDAGGYEQYF
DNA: TGCGCCAGCAGCTTGGACGCGGGGGGCTACGAGCAGTACTTC

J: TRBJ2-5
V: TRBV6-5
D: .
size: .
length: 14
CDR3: CASKAGRSMETQYF
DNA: TGTGCCAGCAAGGCAGGGAGGAGTATGGAGACCCAGTACTTC

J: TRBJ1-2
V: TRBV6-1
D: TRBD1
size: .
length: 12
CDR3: CASSQSTGGYTF
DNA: TGTGCCAGCAGTCAATCGACAGGGGGCTACACCTTC

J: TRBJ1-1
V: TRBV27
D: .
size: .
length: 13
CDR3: CASAFDGGTEAFF
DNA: TGTGCCAGCGCGTTTGACGGGGGCACTGAAGCTTTCTTT

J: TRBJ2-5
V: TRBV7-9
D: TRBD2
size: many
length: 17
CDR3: CASSFNTWTSGEETQYF
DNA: TGTGCCAGCAGCTTCAACACATGGACTAGCGGAGAAGAGACCCAGTACTTC

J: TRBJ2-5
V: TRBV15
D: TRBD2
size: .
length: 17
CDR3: CATSRASKREGSETQYF
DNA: TGTGCCACCAGCAGAGCTTCCAAGCGGGAAGGGTCGGAGACCCAGTACTTC

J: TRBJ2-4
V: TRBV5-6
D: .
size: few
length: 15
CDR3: CASSLPGAPGNIQYF
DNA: TGTGCCAGCAGCCTCCCGGGGGCCCCGGGGAACATTCAGTACTTC

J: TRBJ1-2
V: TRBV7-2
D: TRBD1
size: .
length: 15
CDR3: CASSLGDRGLSGYTF
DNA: TGTGCCAGCAGCTTAGGGGACAGGGGTTTGAGTGGCTACACCTTC

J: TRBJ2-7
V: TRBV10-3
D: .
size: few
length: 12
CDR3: CAISDLSYEQYF
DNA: TGTGCCATCAGTGACCTATCCTACGAGCAGTACTTC

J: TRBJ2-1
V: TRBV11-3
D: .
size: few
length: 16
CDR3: CASSLDAVGSYNEQFF
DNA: TGTGCCAGCAGCTTAGACGCGGTGGGTTCCTACAATGAGCAGTTCTTC

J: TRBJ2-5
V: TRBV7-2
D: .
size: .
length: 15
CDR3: CASSLSGGGGQTQYF
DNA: TGTGCCAGCAGCTTATCCGGCGGGGGCGGGCAGACCCAGTACTTC

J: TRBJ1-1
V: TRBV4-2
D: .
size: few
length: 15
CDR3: CASSQDKAGNTEAFF
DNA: TGTGCCAGCAGCCAAGATAAGGCGGGGAACACTGAAGCTTTCTTT

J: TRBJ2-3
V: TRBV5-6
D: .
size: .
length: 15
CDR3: CASSPTGASTDTQYF
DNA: TGTGCCAGCAGCCCCACGGGGGCTAGCACAGATACGCAGTATTTT

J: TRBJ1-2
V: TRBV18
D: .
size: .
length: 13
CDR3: CASSPDKDYGYTF
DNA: TGTGCCAGCTCACCCGACAAGGACTATGGCTACACCTTC

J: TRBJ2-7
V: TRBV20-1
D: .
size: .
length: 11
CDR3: CSAREVLEQYF
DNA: TGCAGTGCTAGAGAGGTGCTCGAGCAGTACTTC

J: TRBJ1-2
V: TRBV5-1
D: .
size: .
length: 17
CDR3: CASSLAPQTGYPAGYTF
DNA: TGCGCCAGCAGCTTAGCTCCCCAGACAGGTTATCCCGCGGGCTACACCTTC

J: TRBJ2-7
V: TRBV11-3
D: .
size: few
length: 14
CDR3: CASSSPGRPYEQYF
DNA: TGTGCCAGCAGCTCCCCTGGCAGGCCGTACGAGCAGTACTTC